A single sample gave rise to the 18 T cell receptor beta chains below, sequenced in a study of T cells in Graves' hyperthyroidism and ophthalmopathy. TCR beta CDR3 regions were amplified from RNA. Using the HTBI primer set, a first-round RT-PCR was run on the TCR CDR3. Each CDR3 protein is one row after TCRdb ran MiXCR on the multiplex PCR reads. The sample carries under 450,000 distinct CDR3 sequences, about a sixth recorded once. Sequencing was carried out using blood. Receptors were obtained from a woman aged 18-29 years with Graves' hyperthyroidism.

This clonotype appeared a few times. The CDR3 region has the DNA TGTGCCAGCAGCCAACAGGGACTAGTAGTAACGGGGGTCGGGGAGCAGTACTTC. Translated, it gives CASSQQGLVVTGVGEQYF. The chain uses TRBV3-1 and TRBJ2-7; the match to TRBD2 covers 8 bases. The CDR3 consists of 18 residues. Germline V gives CDR1 LGHDT, CDR2 YNNKEL (reference sequence). V shed 2 bases, J shed 7 bases, and the junction held 19 bases outside the gene matches.

This clonotype occurred many times. V and J are TRBV7-2 and TRBJ1-4; D is perhaps TRBD1 (5 bases). The CDR3 loop spans 13 amino acids. Germline CDR1 SGHTA, CDR2 FQGNSA. Between the trimmed V and J ends, which lost 2 bases and 8 bases, there was a span of 9 bases. The CDR3 nucleotides are TGTGCCAGCAGCTTAAGGGGCCTGGAAAAACTGTTTTTT. It specifies CASSLRGLEKLFF.

The chain carries TRBV19 and TRBJ2-7; D is possibly TRBD1 (5 bases). Trimming removed 3 bases from V and 2 bases from J, with 11 bases in between. The CDR3 totals 14 residues. The germline V gene has CDR1 LNHDA and CDR2 SQIVND (reference sequence). The CDR3 spells CASSISKGTYEQYF. CDR3 nucleotide sequence: TGTGCCAGTAGTATTTCTAAGGGGACCTACGAGCAGTACTTC.

This clonotype has a count of ten or more. The chain links TRBV5-8 to TRBJ1-4; D might be TRBD1 (5 bases). This CDR3 spans 15 amino acids. V lost 0 bases to trimming and J lost 3 bases, with 9 bases between them. The germline CDR1 and CDR2 sequences are SGHTS and YDEGEE. The CDR3 sequence is CASSLVGTANEKLFF. CDR3 in DNA: TGTGCCAGCAGCTTGGTGGGGACTGCTAATGAAAAACTGTTTTTT.

This chain joins TRBV6-1 and TRBJ2-3; D might be TRBD1 (7 bases). Trimming removed 6 bases from V and 4 bases from J, with 14 bases in between. Germline V CDR1 and CDR2: MNHNS, SASEGT. This CDR3 has 14 amino acids. This chain's CDR3 is CASSFRRGPDTQYF. DNA for the CDR3: TGTGCCAGCAGCTTCCGGAGGGGGCCAGATACGCAGTATTTT.

The rearrangement links TRBV14 to TRBJ1-4; D is ambiguous. Looked up from germline, CDR1 is SGHDN and CDR2 is FVKESK. V was pared by 1 base and J by 7 bases, with 4 bases between. The CDR3 covers 12 residues. As DNA, the CDR3 is TGTGCCAGCAGCCAAGTTTCTGAAAAACTGTTTTTT. Amino acids: CASSQVSEKLFF.

This clonotype was counted many times. This chain links TRBV20-1 with TRBJ2-3, with TRBD2 matching 11 bases. Germline loops: CDR1 DFQATT, CDR2 SNEGSKA (reference sequence). J was trimmed by 9 bases and V by 6 bases; bases with no gene match: 11. The CDR3 runs to 14 residues. CDR3 bases: TGCAGTGCAGGCCTTAGCGGGAGGGGAGACACGCAGTATTTT. Encoded protein: CSAGLSGRGDTQYF.

This clonotype was seen repeatedly, ten times or more. V gene TRBV5-1 combines with J gene TRBJ2-5, with 10 bases matching TRBD1. Germline V gives CDR1 SGHRS, CDR2 YFSETQ. With 5 bases clipped from V and 4 bases from J, the junction kept 11 bases outside the gene matches. The CDR3 contains 16 residues. The CDR3 loop reads CASRSPYRTGGETQYF. CDR3 nucleotide sequence: TGCGCCAGCAGATCCCCCTACCGGACAGGGGGAGAGACCCAGTACTTC.

This chain uses TRBV10-3 with TRBJ2-2; D tentatively fits TRBD1 or TRBD2 (5 bases each). Trimming left V 6 bases short and J 5 bases short, with 19 bases between. This CDR3 comprises 16 residues. Germline lookup yields CDR1 ENHRY and CDR2 SYGVKD. This CDR3 is CAISPLDSGKTGELFF. CDR3 in DNA: TGTGCCATCAGCCCCCTAGACAGCGGAAAGACCGGGGAGCTGTTTTTT.

This clonotype was counted ten times or more. This chain links TRBV20-1 with TRBJ2-1, with 10 bases identical to TRBD2. The CDR3 totals 18 residues. Germline V gene lookup returns CDR1 DFQATT and CDR2 SNEGSKA (reference sequence). Losses at the gene ends were 3 bases for V and 0 bases for J; bases not matched to a gene: 11. CDR3 nucleotide sequence: TGCAGTGCTAGGATGGCTAGCGGGAGTCCGAGCTCCTACAATGAGCAGTTCTTC. Protein sequence: CSARMASGSPSSYNEQFF.

In its sample, this clonotype was seen many times. This chain connects TRBV27 to TRBJ2-7, with 8 bases identical to TRBD1. Germline V CDR1 and CDR2: MNHEY, SMNVEV (reference sequence). J gave up 1 base and V 5 bases, and 7 bases lay outside the gene matches. This CDR3 is built from 15 residues. The CDR3 DNA reads as TGTGCCAGCAGTACCCGGGACAGGAGTTCCTACGAGCAGTACTTC. It yields the protein CASSTRDRSSYEQYF.

The sample holds many counts of this clonotype. The genes are TRBV28 and TRBJ1-3; D unresolved. Trimming stripped 3 bases from V and 0 bases from J, with 6 bases between. Germline V gives CDR1 MDHEN, CDR2 SYDVKM. The CDR3 runs to 14 residues. The CDR3 DNA reads as TGTGCCAGCAGTTTGGCTCTCTCTGGAAACACCATATATTTT. Translated, it gives CASSLALSGNTIYF.

This clonotype has ten or more counts. The chain joins TRBV20-1 to TRBJ2-3, with 9 positions matching TRBD1. With 6 bases clipped from V and 1 base from J, the junction kept 5 bases outside the gene matches. Germline V lookup: CDR1 DFQATT, CDR2 SNEGSKA (reference sequence). This CDR3 comprises 14 residues. The CDR3 DNA is TGCAGTGCACCCAACAGGGGGCGCACAGATACGCAGTATTTT. Translation gives CSAPNRGRTDTQYF.

This clonotype was recorded at least ten times. The chain links TRBV7-9 to TRBJ2-7, with 14 bases matching TRBD2. This CDR3 has 16 amino acids. Germline V CDR1 and CDR2: SEHNR, FQNEAQ (reference sequence). V gave up 5 bases and J gave up 6 bases; unmatched junction bases: 9. CDR3 sequence: CASSPRTSGRSCEQYF. CDR3 coding DNA: TGTGCCAGCAGCCCCAGGACTAGCGGGAGGTCATGCGAGCAGTACTTC.

This clonotype showed up many times. V usage is TRBV20-1 and J usage is TRBJ2-5, with D tentatively TRBD2 (6 bases). CDR3 size: 15 residues. Germline-derived CDR1 and CDR2 are DFQATT and SNEGSKA (reference sequence). The V gene lost 1 base and the J gene lost 5 bases, with 17 bases spanning the gap. CDR3 sequence reads: CSARGSGVVRETQYF. The CDR3 DNA sequence: TGCAGTGCTAGAGGATCGGGAGTGGTCCGGGAGACCCAGTACTTC.

This clonotype has more than one count but fewer than ten. V and J are TRBV19 and TRBJ1-3; the D gene is possibly TRBD1 (6 bases). Deletions cut 5 bases from V and 1 base from J, with 15 bases between. This CDR3 region has 16 residues. The germline V gene has CDR1 LNHDA and CDR2 SQIVND (reference sequence). The CDR3 protein is CASSPPGGRSGNTIYF. The CDR3 DNA reads as TGTGCCAGTAGTCCACCGGGGGGCCGGTCTGGAAACACCATATATTTT.

Many counts were recorded for this clonotype. The chain has TRBV10-3 and TRBJ2-3, with 8 nucleotides matching TRBD2. With 11 bases clipped from V and 4 bases from J, the junction kept 8 bases outside the gene matches. This CDR3 spans 13 amino acids. Germline-derived CDR1 and CDR2 are ENHRY and SYGVKD. In DNA form, the CDR3 reads TGTGCCCTCCGGGGGGGCGAGGCAGATACGCAGTATTTT. This sequence encodes CALRGGEADTQYF.

In this sample, this clonotype turned up a few times. The chain recombines TRBV9 with TRBJ2-5; D might be TRBD1 (5 bases). Germline assignment: CDR1 SGDLS and CDR2 YYNGEE. This CDR3 has 15 amino acids. V gave up 4 bases and J gave up 3 bases, with 16 bases separating them. For the CDR3, the DNA is TGTGCCAGCAGCCCGACCGACAGAAGAGAAGAGACCCAGTACTTC. It specifies CASSPTDRREETQYF.